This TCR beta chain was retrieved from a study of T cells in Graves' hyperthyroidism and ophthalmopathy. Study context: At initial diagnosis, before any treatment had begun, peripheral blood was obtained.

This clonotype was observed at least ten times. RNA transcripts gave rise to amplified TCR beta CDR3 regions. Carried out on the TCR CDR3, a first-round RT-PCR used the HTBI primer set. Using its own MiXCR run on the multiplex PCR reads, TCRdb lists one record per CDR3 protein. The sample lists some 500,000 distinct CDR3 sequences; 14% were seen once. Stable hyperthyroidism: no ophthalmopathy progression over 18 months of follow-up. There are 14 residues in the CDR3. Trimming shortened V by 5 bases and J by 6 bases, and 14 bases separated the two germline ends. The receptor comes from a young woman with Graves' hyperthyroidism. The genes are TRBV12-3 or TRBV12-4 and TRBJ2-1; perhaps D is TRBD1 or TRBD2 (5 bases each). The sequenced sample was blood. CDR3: CASSRGSLGNEQFF. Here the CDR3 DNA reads TGTGCCAGCAGTCGGGGCAGTCTGGGCAATGAGCAGTTCTTC.